What follows describes a single T cell receptor (beta chain). Its antigen remains unidentified. The source of the sample is a study of beta chain features in type 1 diabetes. Study-wide points: TCRB CDR3s were moderately but significantly shorter in Type 1 diabetes patients in all four CD4+ subsets. The naive, central memory and Treg TCRB repertoires showed an apparent similarity that was greater among patients than among healthy donors. Shorter templates might be favored by PCR, and equally so in patients and in controls. Patients with type 1 diabetes showed fewer VDJ junction insertions and more deletions.

Markers CD45RO/CCR7/CD25/CD127/CD95/CD27 served to sort CD4+ naive, central memory, regulatory and stem cell-like memory cells. Germline trimming cut 9 bases from V and 6 bases from J; bases unmatched to any gene: 7. Germline loops: CDR1 MGHDK, CDR2 SYGVNS. This CDR3 spans 14 amino acids. Every isolated RNA sample was fully reverse transcribed, so sequencing captured expressed TCRB transcripts. TCRdb keeps only in-frame clones here, not all; method: immunoSEQ multiplex PCR. The table shows about 700,000 clones, with roughly 12% occurring only once. The source of this sequence is a young man with type 1 diabetes. The sequenced material came from naive CD4+ T cells from blood. The V and J genes are TRBV25-1 and TRBJ2-1, with 11 bases matching TRBD1. The CDR3 DNA reads as TGTGCCAGTACGGGACAGGGGGTAGGCAATGAGCAGTTCTTC. Translation: CASTGQGVGNEQFF.